These 2 T cell receptor beta chains came from one sample sequenced in a study of sequential checkpoint blockade in melanoma. Treatment denoted: randomized to nivolumab then ipilimumab (arm A) or the reverse (arm B). Assay: immunoSEQ multiplex PCR; the TCRdb copy retains only in-frame clones and omits some. This table has more than 15,000 clones, 60% to 75% appearing once. Sample: CD8+ T cells sorted from blood (inferred from file names), taken from a patient given nivolumab and ipilimumab in sequence. The receptors originated from a human donor with melanoma.

The chain links TRBV9 to TRBJ2-7; 8 positions agree with TRBD1. This CDR3 is built from 14 residues. Germline V CDR1 and CDR2: SGDLS, YYNGEE. The junction had 4 bases not matched to a gene; V was cut back by 3 bases and J by 2 bases. CDR3 nucleotide sequence: TGTGCCAGCAGCGCCCGACAGGGGACCTACGAGCAGTACTTC. Its protein is CASSARQGTYEQYF.

CDR3 sequence (DNA): TGTGCCAGCAGCCTCCCGGCGCACAGCTCCTACGAGCAGTACTTC. Its translation: CASSLPAHSSYEQYF. This chain links TRBV28 with TRBJ2-5; D gene uncertain. Gene TRBJ2-7 matches the end of the DNA better, so the J call may be wrong. Germline V gene data show CDR1 as MDHEN and CDR2 as SYDVKM. CDR3 size: 15 residues.